This TCR beta chain stems from a study of control samples from healthy donors and cancer patients. Assay: immunoSEQ multiplex PCR; the TCRdb copy retains only in-frame clones and omits some. The sample lists more than 30,000 clones, roughly 94% occurring once. Material for sequencing was blood. The clonotype was recovered from a man in his sixties in good health.

The CDR3 nucleotides are TGTGCCACCAGCAGAGAGAGCAATCAGCCCCAGCATTTT. It encodes CATSRESNQPQHF. This rearrangement joins TRBV15 to TRBJ1-5; D call uncertain. From germline, CDR1 is LNHNV and CDR2 YYDKDF (reference sequence). The CDR3 spans 13 residues. The V end lost 0 bases, the J end lost 1 base, and 1 base lay between the germline ends.